This T cell receptor beta chain appears in the sequencing data of a study of blood T cell repertoires in COVID-19. Study background: Italy, Spain and the United States were the sources of the convalescent and acute COVID-19 samples. PBMCs, B-cell-depleted T cells, or T cells provided the cDNA or gDNA that made up the material.

Authors' analysis steps: From reference gene primer amplification, estimates of nucleated cell counts were derived. Using immunoSEQ multiplex PCR, the repertoire was profiled, and TCRdb retains in-frame clones only, with some absent. V and J calls and clone size are as listed in that table; D and trimming were resolved from the DNA. The sample has roughly 71,000 clones, roughly 90% seen once; the top ten hold about 27%. Per the germline V gene, CDR1 is LNHDA and CDR2 is SQIVND (reference sequence). The ends lost 9 bases at V and 10 bases at J; junction bases unmatched: 10. The CDR3 consists of 13 residues.

The TCR was taken from a man aged 50 to 60 with acute or convalescent COVID-19. The sample taken for sequencing was peripheral blood. The chain employs TRBV19 and TRBJ2-1, with 9 bases matching TRBD1. CDR3 protein: CASTGQGREEQFF. The CDR3 DNA is TGTGCCAGCACAGGACAGGGGCGGGAGGAGCAGTTCTTC.